This is a list of T cell receptor beta chains from one sample in a study of blood T cell repertoires in COVID-19. TCRdb's table, derived via immunoSEQ multiplex PCR, lists solely in-frame clones and lacks some. The sample gives more than 250,000 clones, 65% to 85% of which show up once; about 1.2% is in the top ten. Sequenced material: peripheral blood. All receptors come from a woman aged 45-65 years with acute or convalescent COVID-19. Both conserved end residues are part of each CDR3. Not every row has a clone size; where given, it reads once, few, many or a size class.

clone_size	j_call	v_call	cdr3_aa
-	TRBJ1-4	TRBV7-9	CASSQWTGQNEKLFF
-	TRBJ2-5	TRBV5-1	CASSLPLPEETQYF
-	TRBJ1-2	TRBV5-4	CASRQSSDSPMYGYTF
-	TRBJ1-2	TRBV7-2	CASSLQGYGYTF
-	TRBJ1-2	TRBV24-1	CRGGGYTF
few	TRBJ1-2	TRBV2	CASSQLGQGDYGYTF
many	TRBJ1-1	TRBV7-9	CASSSWKGRGLIEAFF
-	TRBJ2-1	TRBV12-2	CASRTGTSGRASYNEQFF
-	TRBJ2-2	TRBV2	CASSEAAGPGGTGELFF
-	TRBJ2-1	TRBV11-2	CASSQGLAGYNEQFF
-	TRBJ1-2	TRBV3-1/TRBV3-2	CASSHFGVGDRSYTF
-	TRBJ1-1	TRBV5-6	CASSWSGTAVNTEAFF
-	TRBJ2-2	TRBV6-2/TRBV6-3	CASSYSARQAGFANTGELFF
-	TRBJ1-5	TRBV20-1	CSASPGPHQPQHF
-	TRBJ2-5	TRBV9	CASSVSPEETQYF
-	TRBJ2-5	TRBV11-2	CASSLRGTGETQYF
-	TRBJ2-3	TRBV19	CASSRVDRTLTDTQYF
-	TRBJ2-1	TRBV6-5	CASSYSREAGYEGQFF
-	TRBJ1-6	TRBV5-6	CASSLDRGNSPLHF
-	TRBJ2-7	TRBV7-2	CASSSTGSHEQYF
-	TRBJ1-1	TRBV30	CAWSLAGGTEAFF
-	TRBJ2-3	TRBV15	CATSRELAADTQYF
-	TRBJ2-5	TRBV11-3	CASSPGLAKGETQYF
-	TRBJ1-3	TRBV10-3	CAISDLGGTGNTIYF
-	TRBJ2-7	TRBV7-9	CASSLGSHLGENF
-	TRBJ2-1	TRBV9	CASSVGLAGVVHEQFF
once	TRBJ1-4	TRBV18	CASSATGIQNEKLFF
-	TRBJ1-2	TRBV6-5	CASSFQGNYGYTF
-	TRBJ1-6	TRBV27	CASQGAGEGRNSPLHF
few	TRBJ2-2	TRBV15	CATSRLAGGLSGELFF
-	TRBJ1-5	TRBV6-2/TRBV6-3	CASSYSPHGKPQHF
-	TRBJ1-5	TRBV18	CASSIGREQPQHF
-	TRBJ2-1	TRBV6-2/TRBV6-3	CASSYSSLYNEQFF
-	TRBJ1-1	TRBV4-1	CASSQEVSEAFF
-	TRBJ1-1	TRBV7-2	CASSPQTGLMNTEAFF
-	TRBJ1-1	TRBV12-3/TRBV12-4	CATPGRGDAEAFF
-	TRBJ1-5	TRBV20-1	CSASEQGSNQPQHF
-	TRBJ1-3	TRBV12-5	CASGLVTTGRLSGNTIYF
once	TRBJ2-3	TRBV7-2	CASSSGKGDTQYF
-	TRBJ1-2	TRBV5-4	CASSLEGQGGGYTF
-	TRBJ1-2	TRBV6-5	CASSPGTGINYGYTF
once	TRBJ2-3	TRBV18	CASARDSHTDTQYF
-	TRBJ2-3	TRBV3-1/TRBV3-2	CASSQYRTGFPDTQYF
-	TRBJ1-1	TRBV10-3	CAISSGTGNLAEAFF
-	TRBJ1-2	TRBV12-3/TRBV12-4	CASTRGYGYTF
once	TRBJ1-2	TRBV11-2	CASSLENRGLGGYTF
-	TRBJ2-5	TRBV19	CASSIPPGGQETQYF
-	TRBJ1-1	TRBV18	CASSSSGVHDNTEAFF
-	TRBJ1-5	TRBV18	CASSPTDSSLQPQHF
-	TRBJ2-3	TRBV5-4	CASSLGQSAPDTQYF
-	TRBJ2-2	TRBV28	CASSLGGILGNTGELFF
-	TRBJ2-1	TRBV25-1	CASSEYASGGANEQFF